A single sample is the source of the 31 T cell receptor beta chains below, sequenced in a study of cytomegalovirus exposure and HLA in healthy donors. Both 60 Vbeta primers and 13 Jbeta primers went into the PCR. Here immunoSEQ multiplex PCR was the method, and the copy in TCRdb shows in-frame clones only, minus some. The sample carries some 150,000 clones, roughly 80% recorded once. Sequencing was done on a sample of PBMCs. Receptors were obtained from a young woman in good health and CMV-seronegative.

J is TRBJ2-3 and V is TRBV7-9; 7 bases match TRBD1. This CDR3 spans 17 amino acids. With V trimmed by 0 bases and J by 4 bases, 10 bases remained unmatched. The germline V gene encodes CDR1 SEHNR and CDR2 FQNEAQ (reference sequence). CDR3 DNA: TGTGCCAGCAGCTTAGCGTCGAGGGGGCCCTGGTCAGATACGCAGTATTTT. Protein: CASSLASRGPWSDTQYF.

This clone has only one observation. The gene calls are TRBV11-2 and TRBJ2-7; 7 bases align to TRBD2. CDR1 and CDR2 (germline): SGHAT, FQNNGV. V trimming: 4 bases; J trimming: 4 bases; junction bases outside the gene matches: 1. The CDR3 length is 12 residues. This chain's CDR3 is CASSSGGYEQYF. CDR3 DNA sequence: TGTGCCAGCAGCTCCGGGGGGTACGAGCAGTACTTC.

The V and J genes are TRBV7-2 and TRBJ2-5; 10 positions agree with TRBD2. From germline, CDR1 is SGHTA and CDR2 FQGNSA. V was clipped by 2 bases and J by 5 bases; unmatched bases: 8. The CDR3 has 16 residues. The chain's CDR3 is CASSLLASGGRETQYF. CDR3 nucleotide sequence: TGTGCCAGCAGCTTATTAGCTAGCGGGGGCAGGGAGACCCAGTACTTC.

The chain carries TRBV2 and TRBJ1-1; possible D gene TRBD1, 6 bases. The CDR3 sequence is 15 residues long. Germline V CDR1 and CDR2: SNHLY, FYNNEI. Deletions cut 6 bases from V and 0 bases from J, with 14 bases between. CDR3 amino acids: CASSLTGHMNTEAFF. The CDR3 region has the DNA TGTGCCAGCAGCCTCACGGGACACATGAACACTGAAGCTTTCTTT.

The gene calls are TRBV6-5 and TRBJ2-4; possible D gene TRBD1, 5 bases. Germline lookup yields CDR1 MNHEY and CDR2 SVGAGI. The CDR3 length is 13 residues. The ends were cut back, 6 bases at V and 5 bases at J, with 11 bases in the middle. The CDR3 region is CASRRGSENIQYF. The CDR3 nucleotides read TGTGCCAGCAGAAGGGGTTCGGAAAACATTCAGTACTTC.

The V call is TRBV18, the J call TRBJ1-4; 7 nucleotides align to TRBD1. This CDR3 is built from 14 residues. J gave up 3 bases and V 6 bases, and 4 bases lay outside the gene matches. Germline CDR1 and CDR2: KGHSH and LQKENI. The CDR3 DNA reads as TGTGCCAGCTCTCTCGGGACAGCTAATGAAAAACTGTTTTTT. It specifies CASSLGTANEKLFF. Full variable domain (rest looked up from reference TRBV18 and TRBJ1-4): NAGVMQNPRHLVRRRGQEARLRCSPMKGHSHVYWYRQLPEEGLKFMVYLQKENIIDESGMPKERFSAEFPKEGPSILRIQQVVRGDSAAYFCASSLGTANEKLFFGSGTQLSVL.

The chain links TRBV5-8 to TRBJ2-5, with TRBD2 matching over 7 bases. Germline assignment: CDR1 SGHTS and CDR2 YDEGEE. The CDR3 has 16 residues. Unmatched junction bases numbered 19, after V lost 4 bases and J lost 10 bases. In DNA form, the CDR3 reads TGTGCCAGCAGCCCCGAAAATGGACCGCCGGGAGGTGACCAGTACTTC. It is translated as CASSPENGPPGGDQYF.

The chain recombines TRBV5-1 with TRBJ1-3, with D uncertain. Germline V gives CDR1 SGHRS, CDR2 YFSETQ. V lost 0 bases to trimming and J lost 0 bases, with 7 bases between them. The CDR3 totals 15 residues. The CDR3 is CASSLAGSSGNTIYF. DNA of the CDR3: TGCGCCAGCAGCTTGGCAGGAAGCTCTGGAAACACCATATATTTT.

V gene TRBV5-1 combines with J gene TRBJ2-1; TRBD2 agrees at 12 bases. Germline V gives CDR1 SGHRS, CDR2 YFSETQ. With 5 bases clipped from V and 7 bases from J, the junction kept 1 base outside the gene matches. The CDR3 sequence is 13 residues long. For the CDR3, the DNA is TGCGCCAGCAGGACTAGCGGGGGAAATGAGCAGTTCTTC. Amino acids: CASRTSGGNEQFF.

The chain couples TRBV7-9 to TRBJ2-5, with 7 positions matching TRBD1. The CDR3 runs to 16 residues. The ends lost 8 bases at V and 4 bases at J; junction bases unmatched: 16. Germline CDR1 SEHNR, CDR2 FQNEAQ (reference sequence). In DNA form, the CDR3 reads TGTGCCAGCCGAAAACAACAGGGGCAGGCGGGAGAGACCCAGTACTTC. Amino acids: CASRKQQGQAGETQYF.

The V call is TRBV4-2, the J call TRBJ2-3; 8 positions match TRBD1. The CDR3 runs to 15 residues. Germline-derived CDR1 and CDR2 are LGHNA and YNFKEQ. With 3 bases clipped from V and 5 bases from J, the junction kept 7 bases outside the gene matches. This chain's CDR3 is CASSQENRGRDTQYF. In DNA form, the CDR3 reads TGTGCCAGCAGCCAGGAGAACAGGGGGAGAGATACGCAGTATTTT.

Concerning this clone itself: The germline gene is not matched at one end of the junction; a read error may be the cause. The gene calls are TRBV5-1 and TRBJ1-1; D is ambiguous. CDR1 SGHRS and CDR2 YFSETQ come from the germline V gene. The length of the CDR3 is 13 residues. As DNA, the CDR3 is TGCGCCGGCAGCTCCACGTCCGGTACTGAAGCTTTCTTT. Translating gives CAGSSTSGTEAFF.

This chain connects TRBV4-3 to TRBJ1-2; D gene ambiguous. The CDR3 runs to 16 residues. The germline CDR1 and CDR2 sequences are LGHNA and YSLEER. Trimming stripped 1 base from V and 5 bases from J, with 17 bases between. As DNA, the CDR3 is TGCGCCAGCAGCCAAGTCGTTCGAGACTCTTATTATGGCTACACCTTC. As protein: CASSQVVRDSYYGYTF.

This clone was recorded only once. The rearrangement uses TRBV30 and TRBJ2-3; unclear D gene. The germline V gene has CDR1 GTSNPN and CDR2 SVGIG (reference sequence). The ends were cut back, 0 bases at V and 0 bases at J, with 7 bases in the middle. The CDR3 is 14 amino acids. CDR3 bases: TGTGCCTGGAGTGTCTCCCTAAGCACAGATACGCAGTATTTT. It specifies CAWSVSLSTDTQYF.

Comment on this clone: An end of the junction does not agree with germline; a read error may underlie this. This sequence joins TRBV5-4 and TRBJ1-6; D is ambiguous. This CDR3 spans 18 amino acids. The germline CDR1 and CDR2 sequences are SGHNT and YYREEE (reference sequence). CDR3 sequence (DNA): TGTGCCGGCAGCAGCTACCCTGGAGCGAGCTCCTATAATTCACCCCTCCACTTT. Translated, it gives CAGSSYPGASSYNSPLHF.

The V gene is TRBV4-1, the J gene TRBJ2-5; D possibly corresponds to TRBD1 (7 bases). CDR1 and CDR2 (germline): MGHRA, YSYEKL. This CDR3 has 17 amino acids. Between the trimmed V and J ends, which lost 1 base and 5 bases, there was a span of 20 bases. The CDR3 loop is CASSQAPLEGAWETQYF. CDR3 DNA sequence: TGCGCCAGCAGCCAAGCCCCCTTGGAGGGGGCGTGGGAGACCCAGTACTTC.

The chain employs TRBV19 and TRBJ1-5; D perhaps matches TRBD1 (6 bases). The CDR3 is 15 residues long. Trimming stripped 9 bases from V and 1 base from J, with 16 bases between. The germline V gene has CDR1 LNHDA and CDR2 SQIVND (reference sequence). Here the CDR3 DNA reads TGTGCCAGCGTCCCCGGGACACAAAGCAATCAGCCCCAGCATTTT. Protein sequence: CASVPGTQSNQPQHF.

V gene TRBV5-1 combines with J gene TRBJ2-6; D gene uncertain. The CDR3 is made up of 16 amino acids. Germline V lookup: CDR1 SGHRS, CDR2 YFSETQ. Deletions cut 5 bases from V and 0 bases from J, with 12 bases between. DNA for the CDR3: TGCGCCAGCAGGTCCAGTGCAAGCTCTGGGGCCAACGTCCTGACTTTC. This codes for CASRSSASSGANVLTF.

The chain couples TRBV10-2 to TRBJ1-1; D not certain. Per the germline V gene, CDR1 is WSHSY and CDR2 is SAAADI. V shed 0 bases and J shed 4 bases, with 9 bases lying between them. The CDR3 is 14 residues long. The CDR3 is CASSESQIFTEAFF. The CDR3 nucleotides are TGCGCCAGCAGTGAGTCGCAGATTTTCACTGAAGCTTTCTTT.

The V gene is TRBV6-1, the J gene TRBJ2-7; 8 bases map to TRBD2. Per the germline V gene, CDR1 is MNHNS and CDR2 is SASEGT. The CDR3 is 13 amino acids. With V trimmed by 10 bases and J by 6 bases, 11 bases remained unmatched. This CDR3 reads CATLLQSGSEQYF. As DNA, the CDR3 is TGTGCCACCTTGTTACAGAGCGGGAGCGAGCAGTACTTC.

This sequence joins TRBV29-1 and TRBJ1-1; D is unresolved. Germline CDR1 SQVTM, CDR2 ANQGSEA. V lost 7 bases to trimming and J lost 4 bases, with 13 bases between them. The CDR3 spans 12 residues. The CDR3 spells CSGLQMSTEAFF. CDR3 sequence (DNA): TGCAGCGGGTTACAGATGAGCACTGAAGCTTTCTTT.

In its sample, this clone was seen a few times. One end of the junction fails to match germline, which may point to a read error. J is TRBJ2-2 and V is TRBV7-9; weak D call: TRBD1 (6 bases). The CDR3 length is 18 residues. From germline, CDR1 is SEHNR and CDR2 FQNEAQ (reference sequence). The CDR3 region is CSSSPDPGTTMNTGELFF. As DNA, the CDR3 is TGTTCCAGCAGCCCCGATCCCGGGACAACGATGAACACCGGGGAGCTGTTTTTT.

The CDR3 coding sequence is TGTGCCAGCAGCGTAGCCAGGACAGGGGGCGAGACCCAGTACTTC. This encodes CASSVARTGGETQYF. This chain connects TRBV9 to TRBJ2-5, with 11 positions matching TRBD1. The CDR3 is 15 residues long. Germline CDR1 is SGDLS and CDR2 is YYNGEE. The ends lost 0 bases at V and 5 bases at J; junction bases unmatched: 3.

The rearrangement joins TRBV7-9 to TRBJ2-7, with D maybe TRBD2 (5 bases). The germline V and J ends were trimmed by 0 bases and 3 bases, with 9 bases remaining between them. Per the germline V gene, CDR1 is SEHNR and CDR2 is FQNEAQ (reference sequence). The CDR3 contains 14 residues. In DNA, the CDR3 is TGTGCCAGCAGCTTAGCGGGAGACTACTACGAGCAGTACTTC. Translation: CASSLAGDYYEQYF. The full variable domain, with the rest looked up from reference TRBV7-9 and TRBJ2-7, is DTGVSQNPRHKITKRGQNVTFRCDPISEHNRLYWYRQTLGQGPEFLTYFQNEAQLEKSRLLSDRFSAERPKGSFSTLEIQRTEQGDSAMYLCASSLAGDYYEQYFGPGTRLTVT.

The J gene is TRBJ2-1, the V gene TRBV5-1, with TRBD1 identical over 8 bases. Germline V gene data show CDR1 as SGHRS and CDR2 as YFSETQ. The CDR3 extends over 13 amino acids. V was pared by 1 base and J by 10 bases, with 4 bases of the junction left unmatched. The CDR3 bases are TGCGCCAGCAGCTTGTCGGACAGGGCAGAGCAGTTCTTC. This codes for CASSLSDRAEQFF.

The CDR3 sequence is CASGETSELDTQYF. The CDR3 DNA sequence: TGTGCCAGCGGAGAGACTAGCGAGTTGGATACGCAGTATTTT. The rearrangement joins TRBV2 to TRBJ2-3; 8 bases are shared with TRBD2. Germline V CDR1 and CDR2: SNHLY, FYNNEI. Germline trimming cut 8 bases from V and 6 bases from J; bases unmatched to any gene: 10. CDR3 length: 14 residues.

This chain uses TRBV27 with TRBJ2-7, with D possibly matching TRBD1 (6 bases). The CDR3 has 15 residues. The germline V gene encodes CDR1 MNHEY and CDR2 SMNVEV (reference sequence). V was trimmed by 2 bases and J by 6 bases, leaving 17 bases between them. The CDR3 region is CASSLAGGGGVEQYF. Here the CDR3 DNA reads TGTGCCAGCAGTTTAGCTGGGGGTGGGGGCGTCGAGCAGTACTTC.

The genes are TRBV5-8 and TRBJ1-6, with TRBD1 as a possible D gene (5 bases). The V and J ends lost 2 bases and 2 bases respectively, with 14 bases between them. In germline, CDR1 is SGHTS, CDR2 YDEGEE. CDR3 length: 17 residues. The CDR3 spells CASSFEPGNPYNSPLHF. The CDR3 nucleotides read TGTGCCAGCAGCTTTGAGCCAGGGAATCCCTATAATTCACCCCTCCACTTT.

A single count supports this clone. This rearrangement joins TRBV19 to TRBJ2-1; D possibly corresponds to TRBD2 (5 bases). V lost 6 bases, J lost 3 bases, and 6 bases lay in between. From germline, CDR1 is LNHDA and CDR2 SQIVND (reference sequence). The CDR3 length is 12 residues. CDR3 sequence reads: CASSEGYNEQFF. CDR3 bases: TGTGCCAGTAGCGAGGGCTACAATGAGCAGTTCTTC.

The rearrangement links TRBV27 to TRBJ2-1; D is possibly TRBD2 (5 bases). V was shortened by 2 bases and J by 6 bases, with 20 bases between the two germline ends. CDR1 MNHEY and CDR2 SMNVEV come from the germline V gene (reference sequence). The CDR3 totals 17 residues. DNA for the CDR3: TGTGCCAGCAGTTTAGGGTATAGCGACTTACGGGGCAATGAGCAGTTCTTC. Amino acid sequence: CASSLGYSDLRGNEQFF.

The J gene is TRBJ2-5, the V gene TRBV7-8; TRBD1 matches 8 bases. The J call is uncertain, as TRBJ2-7 better fits the DNA end. The V gene's germline CDR1 is SGHVS and CDR2 FQNEAQ. CDR3 length: 14 residues. In DNA form, the CDR3 reads TGTGCCAGCAGCCCTAGGACAGGGATCTACGAGCAGTACTTC. Protein: CASSPRTGIYEQYF.